The TCR beta chain described here comes from a study of T cell responses to AZD1222 COVID-19 vaccine. CDR3 length equals 13 residues. Germline CDR1 MNHEY, CDR2 SMNVEV (reference sequence). The V end lost 5 bases, the J end lost 1 base, and 8 bases lay between the germline ends. Profiled with immunoSEQ multiplex PCR; TCRdb holds only in-frame clones, not every one. The sample lists more than 110,000 clones, about 90% occurring once. This receptor was obtained from an adult in good health. The source material was peripheral blood, sampled on day 0 of AZD1222 vaccination. The rearrangement uses TRBV27 and TRBJ1-1; D perhaps matches TRBD1 (5 bases). CDR3 amino acids: CASSIQGNTEAFF. CDR3 nucleotide sequence: TGTGCCAGCAGTATCCAGGGGAACACTGAAGCTTTCTTT.